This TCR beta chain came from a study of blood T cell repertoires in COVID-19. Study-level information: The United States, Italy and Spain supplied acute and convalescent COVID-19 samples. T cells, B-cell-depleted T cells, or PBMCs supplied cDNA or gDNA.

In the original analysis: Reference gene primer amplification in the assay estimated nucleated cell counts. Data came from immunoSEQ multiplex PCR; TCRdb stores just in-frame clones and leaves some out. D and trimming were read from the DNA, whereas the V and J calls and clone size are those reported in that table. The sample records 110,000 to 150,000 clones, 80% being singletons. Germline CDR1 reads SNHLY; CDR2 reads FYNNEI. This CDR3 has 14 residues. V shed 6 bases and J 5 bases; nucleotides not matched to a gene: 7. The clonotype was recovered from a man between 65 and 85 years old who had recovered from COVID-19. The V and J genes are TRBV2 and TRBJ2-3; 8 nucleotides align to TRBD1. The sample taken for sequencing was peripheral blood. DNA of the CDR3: TGTGCCAGCAGCACCGACAGGGGCAAAGATACGCAGTATTTT. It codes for CASSTDRGKDTQYF.